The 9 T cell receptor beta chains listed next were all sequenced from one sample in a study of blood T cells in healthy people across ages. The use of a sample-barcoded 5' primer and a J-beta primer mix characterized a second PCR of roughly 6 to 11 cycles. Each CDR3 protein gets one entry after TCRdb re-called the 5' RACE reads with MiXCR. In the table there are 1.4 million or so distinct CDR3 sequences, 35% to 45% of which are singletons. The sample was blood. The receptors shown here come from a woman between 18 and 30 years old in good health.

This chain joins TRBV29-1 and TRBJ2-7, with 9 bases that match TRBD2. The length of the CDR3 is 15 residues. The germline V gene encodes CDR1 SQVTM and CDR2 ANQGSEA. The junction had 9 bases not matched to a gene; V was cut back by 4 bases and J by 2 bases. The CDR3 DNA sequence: TGCAGCGTTGGCCCGGGACTAGCAACCCCCTACGAGCAGTACTTC. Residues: CSVGPGLATPYEQYF.

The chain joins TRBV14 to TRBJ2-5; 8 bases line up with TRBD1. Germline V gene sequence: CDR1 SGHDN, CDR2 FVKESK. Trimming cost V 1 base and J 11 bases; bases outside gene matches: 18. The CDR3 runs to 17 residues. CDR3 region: CASSQGGGQGPFKGQYF. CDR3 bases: TGTGCCAGCAGCCAAGGAGGCGGACAGGGTCCTTTTAAGGGGCAGTACTTC. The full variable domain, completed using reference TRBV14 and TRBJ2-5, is EAGVTQFPSHSVIEKGQTVTLRCDPISGHDNLYWYRRVMGKEIKFLLHFVKESKQDESGMPNNRFLAERTGGTYSTLKVQPAELEDSGVYFCASSQGGGQGPFKGQYFGPGTRLLVL.

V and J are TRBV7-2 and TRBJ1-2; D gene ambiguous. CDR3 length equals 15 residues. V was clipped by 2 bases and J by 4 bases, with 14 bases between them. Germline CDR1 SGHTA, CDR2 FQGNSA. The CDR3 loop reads CASSLRTLQLYGYTF. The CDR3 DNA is TGTGCCAGCAGCTTACGCACACTGCAGCTCTATGGCTACACCTTC.

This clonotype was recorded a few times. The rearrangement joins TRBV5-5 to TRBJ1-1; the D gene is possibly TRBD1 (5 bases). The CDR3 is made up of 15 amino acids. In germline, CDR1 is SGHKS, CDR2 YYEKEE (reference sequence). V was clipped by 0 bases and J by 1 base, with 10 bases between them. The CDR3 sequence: CASSLGGARNTEAFF. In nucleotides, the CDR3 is TGTGCCAGCAGCTTGGGAGGGGCTAGGAACACTGAAGCTTTCTTT.

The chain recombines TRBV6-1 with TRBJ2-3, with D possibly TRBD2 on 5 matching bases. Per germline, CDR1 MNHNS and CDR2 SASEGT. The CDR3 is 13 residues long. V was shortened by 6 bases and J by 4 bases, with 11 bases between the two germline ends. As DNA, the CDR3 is TGTGCCAGCAGCAGCGGATGGCCAGATACGCAGTATTTT. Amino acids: CASSSGWPDTQYF.

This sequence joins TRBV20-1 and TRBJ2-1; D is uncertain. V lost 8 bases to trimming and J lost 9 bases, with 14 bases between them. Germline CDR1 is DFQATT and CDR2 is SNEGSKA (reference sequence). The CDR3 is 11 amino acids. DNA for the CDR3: TGCAGTACCCGATCATCTGGTGAGCAGTTCTTC. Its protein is CSTRSSGEQFF.

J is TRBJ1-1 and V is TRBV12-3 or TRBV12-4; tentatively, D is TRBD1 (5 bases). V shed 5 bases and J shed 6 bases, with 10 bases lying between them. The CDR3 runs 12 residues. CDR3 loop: CASSGTGSEAFF. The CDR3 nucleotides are TGTGCCAGCAGTGGGACGGGTTCTGAAGCTTTCTTT.

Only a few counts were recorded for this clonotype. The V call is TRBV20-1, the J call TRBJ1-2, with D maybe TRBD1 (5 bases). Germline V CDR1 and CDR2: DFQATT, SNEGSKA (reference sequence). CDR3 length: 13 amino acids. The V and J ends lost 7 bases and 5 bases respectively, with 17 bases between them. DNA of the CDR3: TGCAGTGGAGTTAATCTTGGGGGGTATGGCTACACCTTC. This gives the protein CSGVNLGGYGYTF.

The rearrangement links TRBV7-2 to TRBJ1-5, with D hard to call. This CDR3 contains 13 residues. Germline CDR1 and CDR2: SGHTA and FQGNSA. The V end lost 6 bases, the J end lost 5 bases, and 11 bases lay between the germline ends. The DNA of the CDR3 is TGTGCCAGCAGAAAAAACCCCCATCAGCCCCAGCATTTT. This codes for CASRKNPHQPQHF. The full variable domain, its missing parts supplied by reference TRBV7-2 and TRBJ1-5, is GAGVSQSPSNKVTEKGKDVELRCDPISGHTALYWYRQSLGQGLEFLIYFQGNSAPDKSGLPSDRFSAERTGGSVSTLTIQRTQQEDSAVYLCASRKNPHQPQHFGDGTRLSIL.